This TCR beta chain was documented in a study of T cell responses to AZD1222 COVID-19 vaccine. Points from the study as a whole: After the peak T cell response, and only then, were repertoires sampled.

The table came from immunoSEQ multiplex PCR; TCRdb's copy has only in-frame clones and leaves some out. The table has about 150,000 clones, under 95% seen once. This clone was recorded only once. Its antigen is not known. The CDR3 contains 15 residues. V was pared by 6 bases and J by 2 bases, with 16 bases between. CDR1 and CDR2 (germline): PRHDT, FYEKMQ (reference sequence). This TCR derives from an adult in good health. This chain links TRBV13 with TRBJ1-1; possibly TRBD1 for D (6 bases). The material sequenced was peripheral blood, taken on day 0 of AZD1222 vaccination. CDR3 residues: CASSPGQFYNTEAFF. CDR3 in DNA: TGTGCCAGCAGTCCTGGACAGTTCTATAACACTGAAGCTTTCTTT.